The entry below describes one TCR beta chain. Per the germline V gene, CDR1 is MDHEN and CDR2 is SYDVKM. V shed 5 bases and J 3 bases; nucleotides not matched to a gene: 12. The CDR3 totals 16 residues. The assay was immunoSEQ multiplex PCR, and TCRdb's table has in-frame clones only and misses some. The sample contains 5,500 to 7,500 clones, 70% to 90% of which appear only once. This sample was taken from a study of tumor T cells in aggressive B-cell lymphoma. V gene TRBV28 combines with J gene TRBJ2-7, with 8 bases fitting TRBD2. Sequences were obtained from tumor tissue. This receptor was identified in an adult with diffuse large B cell lymphoma. Some clones in this sample may be carry-over from other donors' samples. CDR3 sequence (DNA): TGTGCCAGCAGTAACTGGGCCCGGGGGGGATACTACGAGCAGTACTTC. This sequence encodes CASSNWARGGYYEQYF.